This entry lists 6 T cell receptor beta chains sequenced from one sample in a study of blood T cell repertoires in COVID-19. The assay was immunoSEQ multiplex PCR, and TCRdb's table has in-frame clones only and misses some. The profile covers 55,000 to 80,000 clones, with roughly 80% appearing a single time and roughly 16% taken by the ten largest. Sequencing input: peripheral blood. These receptors all come from a man of 80 years or more with active COVID-19.

The V and J genes are TRBV7-9 and TRBJ2-1; TRBD2 matches 13 bases. Trimming took 6 bases from V and 8 from J; bases not matched to a gene: 7. The CDR3 has 15 amino acids. Germline V gene data show CDR1 as SEHNR and CDR2 as FQNEAQ (reference sequence). This CDR3 is CASSYTSGRADEQFF. The CDR3 DNA reads as TGTGCCAGCAGTTATACTAGCGGGAGGGCGGATGAGCAGTTCTTC.

The V and J genes are TRBV6-5 and TRBJ2-7; D might be TRBD2 (6 bases). Trimming removed 6 bases from V and 3 bases from J, with 18 bases in between. CDR1 and CDR2 (germline): MNHEY, SVGAGI. The CDR3 is made up of 15 amino acids. The CDR3: CASRLGGSGFYEQYF. The CDR3 DNA sequence: TGTGCCAGCAGACTCGGGGGTAGCGGATTCTACGAGCAGTACTTC.

V usage is TRBV28 and J usage is TRBJ2-4, with D maybe TRBD2 (5 bases). V lost 7 bases and J lost 4, with 11 bases in between. From germline, CDR1 is MDHEN and CDR2 SYDVKM. The CDR3 is 13 residues long. DNA for the CDR3: TGTGCCAGCACCTCGCCGGGGAAAAACATTCAGTACTTC. Its protein product is CASTSPGKNIQYF. Full variable domain (remainder filled in from reference TRBV28 and TRBJ2-4): DVKVTQSSRYLVKRTGEKVFLECVQDMDHENMFWYRQDPGLGLRLIYFSYDVKMKEKGDIPEGYSVSREKKERFSLILESASTNQTSMYLCASTSPGKNIQYFGAGTRLSVL.

V usage is TRBV5-4 and J usage is TRBJ2-7, with 7 bases identical to TRBD2. The CDR3 has 16 amino acids. The germline CDR1 and CDR2 sequences are SGHNT and YYREEE (reference sequence). With 2 bases clipped from V and 1 base from J, the junction kept 9 bases outside the gene matches. The CDR3 spells CASSLREASGSYEQYF. CDR3 nucleotide sequence: TGTGCCAGCAGCTTAAGAGAGGCTAGCGGTTCCTACGAGCAGTACTTC.

This clone was detected many times. This chain uses TRBV7-2 with TRBJ2-2; 8 positions agree with TRBD2. From germline, CDR1 is SGHTA and CDR2 FQGNSA. The V and J ends lost 5 bases and 1 base, in that order; junction bases with no gene match: 9. The CDR3 is 17 amino acids. CDR3 loop: CASSHVAGRQNTGELFF. The CDR3, as DNA: TGTGCCAGCAGCCACGTAGCGGGACGTCAGAACACCGGGGAGCTGTTTTTT.

The CDR3 DNA follows: TGCAGCGTTACTCAGGGTTCCGAAGCTTTCTTT. Translating it yields CSVTQGSEAFF. V is TRBV29-1 and J is TRBJ1-1; D is perhaps TRBD1 (5 bases). Per the germline V gene, CDR1 is SQVTM and CDR2 is ANQGSEA. The CDR3 covers 11 residues. V shed 5 bases and J shed 8 bases, with 12 bases lying between them.